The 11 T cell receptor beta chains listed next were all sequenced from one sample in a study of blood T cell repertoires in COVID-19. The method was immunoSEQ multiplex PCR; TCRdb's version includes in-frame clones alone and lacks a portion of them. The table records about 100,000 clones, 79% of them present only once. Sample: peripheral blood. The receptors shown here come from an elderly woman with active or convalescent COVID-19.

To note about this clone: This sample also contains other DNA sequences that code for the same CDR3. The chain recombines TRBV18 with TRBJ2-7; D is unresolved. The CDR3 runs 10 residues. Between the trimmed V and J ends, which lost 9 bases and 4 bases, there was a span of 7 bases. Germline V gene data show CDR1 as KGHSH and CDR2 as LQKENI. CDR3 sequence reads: CASGQYEQYF. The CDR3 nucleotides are TGTGCCAGTGGCCAGTACGAGCAGTACTTC. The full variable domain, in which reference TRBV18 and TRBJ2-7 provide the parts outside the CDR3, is NAGVMQNPRHLVRRRGQEARLRCSPMKGHSHVYWYRQLPEEGLKFMVYLQKENIIDESGMPKERFSAEFPKEGPSILRIQQVVRGDSAAYFCASGQYEQYFGPGTRLTVT.

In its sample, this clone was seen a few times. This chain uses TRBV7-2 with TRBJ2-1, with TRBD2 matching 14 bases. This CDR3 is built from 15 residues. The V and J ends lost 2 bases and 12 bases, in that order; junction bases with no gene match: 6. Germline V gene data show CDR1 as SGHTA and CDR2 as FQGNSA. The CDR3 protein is CASSLTGTSGSGQFF. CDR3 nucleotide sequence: TGTGCCAGCAGCTTAACCGGGACTAGCGGGAGTGGGCAGTTCTTC.

The CDR3 nucleotides read TGTGCCAGCAGCCGGGACAGGGGGATCGGGTCCTACGAGCAGTACTTC. Its protein is CASSRDRGIGSYEQYF. V and J are TRBV11-3 and TRBJ2-7; TRBD1 matches 11 bases. The V gene end was trimmed by 5 bases and the J gene end by 1 base; junction bases not matched to a gene: 7. The CDR3 is 16 amino acids. CDR1 and CDR2 from the germline V gene are SGHNT and YENEEA.

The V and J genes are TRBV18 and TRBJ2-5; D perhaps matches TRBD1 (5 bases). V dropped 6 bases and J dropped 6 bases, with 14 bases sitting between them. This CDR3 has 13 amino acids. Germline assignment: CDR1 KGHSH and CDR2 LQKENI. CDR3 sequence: CASSLDQGKTQYF. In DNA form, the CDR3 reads TGTGCCAGCTCCCTGGACCAGGGAAAGACCCAGTACTTC.

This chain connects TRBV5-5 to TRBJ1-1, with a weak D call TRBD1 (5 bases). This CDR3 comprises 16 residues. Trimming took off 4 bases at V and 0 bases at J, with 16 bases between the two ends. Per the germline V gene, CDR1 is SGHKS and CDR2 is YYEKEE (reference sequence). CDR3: CASSVGDRRLNTEAFF. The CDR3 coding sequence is TGTGCCAGCAGCGTCGGAGACAGACGATTGAACACTGAAGCTTTCTTT.

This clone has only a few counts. The CDR3 protein is CAISEGPGLAGPYEQYF. The CDR3 DNA reads as TGTGCCATCAGTGAGGGGCCGGGACTAGCGGGCCCCTACGAGCAGTACTTC. The rearrangement uses TRBV10-3 and TRBJ2-7, with 12 bases aligning to TRBD2. The CDR3 contains 17 residues. After removal of 2 bases from V and 2 bases from J, the junction contained 7 bases not matched to a gene. Per the germline V gene, CDR1 is ENHRY and CDR2 is SYGVKD.

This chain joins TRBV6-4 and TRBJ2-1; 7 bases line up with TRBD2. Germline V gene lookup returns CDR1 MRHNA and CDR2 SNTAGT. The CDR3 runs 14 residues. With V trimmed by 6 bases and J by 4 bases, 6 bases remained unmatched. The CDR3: CASSLRTRYNEQFF. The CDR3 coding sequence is TGTGCCAGCAGCCTACGGACTAGATACAATGAGCAGTTCTTC.

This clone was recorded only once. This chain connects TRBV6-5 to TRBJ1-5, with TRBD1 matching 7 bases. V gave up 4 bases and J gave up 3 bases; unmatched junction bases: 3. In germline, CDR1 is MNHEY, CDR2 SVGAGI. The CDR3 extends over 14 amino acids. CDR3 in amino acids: CASSWGQNNQPQHF. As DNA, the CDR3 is TGTGCCAGCAGTTGGGGACAGAACAATCAGCCCCAGCATTTT.

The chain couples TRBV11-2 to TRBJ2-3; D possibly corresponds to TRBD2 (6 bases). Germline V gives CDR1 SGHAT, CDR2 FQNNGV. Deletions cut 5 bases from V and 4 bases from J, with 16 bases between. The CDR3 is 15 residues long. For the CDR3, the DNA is TGTGCCAGCAGCGTACGGGGGTATGCCCCAGATACGCAGTATTTT. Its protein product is CASSVRGYAPDTQYF.

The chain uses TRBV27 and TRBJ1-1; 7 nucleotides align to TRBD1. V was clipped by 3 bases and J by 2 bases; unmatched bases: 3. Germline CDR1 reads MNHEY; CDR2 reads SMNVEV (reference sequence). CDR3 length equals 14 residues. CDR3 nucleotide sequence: TGTGCCAGCAGTTTCCGGGACAGCAACACTGAAGCTTTCTTT. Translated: CASSFRDSNTEAFF.

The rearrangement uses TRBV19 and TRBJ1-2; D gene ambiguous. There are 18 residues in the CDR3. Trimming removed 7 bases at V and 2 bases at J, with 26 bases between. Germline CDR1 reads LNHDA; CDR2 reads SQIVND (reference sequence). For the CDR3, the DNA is TGTGCCAGTACCAACCTGCGGGGTGGGCAGGAGGACAACTATGGCTACACCTTC. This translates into CASTNLRGGQEDNYGYTF.